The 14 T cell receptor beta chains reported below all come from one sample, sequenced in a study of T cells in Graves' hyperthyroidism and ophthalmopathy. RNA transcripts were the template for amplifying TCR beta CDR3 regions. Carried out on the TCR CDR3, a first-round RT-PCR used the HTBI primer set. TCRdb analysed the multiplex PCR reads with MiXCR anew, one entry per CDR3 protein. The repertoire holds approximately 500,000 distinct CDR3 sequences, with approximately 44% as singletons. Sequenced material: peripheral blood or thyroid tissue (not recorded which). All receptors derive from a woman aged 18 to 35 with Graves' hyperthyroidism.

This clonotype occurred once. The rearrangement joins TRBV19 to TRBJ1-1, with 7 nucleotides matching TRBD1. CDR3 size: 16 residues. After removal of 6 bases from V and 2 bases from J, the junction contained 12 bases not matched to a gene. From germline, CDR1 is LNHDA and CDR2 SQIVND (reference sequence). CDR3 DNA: TGTGCCAGTAGCCCTCTCACAGGGGACTTTAACACTGAAGCTTTCTTT. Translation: CASSPLTGDFNTEAFF.

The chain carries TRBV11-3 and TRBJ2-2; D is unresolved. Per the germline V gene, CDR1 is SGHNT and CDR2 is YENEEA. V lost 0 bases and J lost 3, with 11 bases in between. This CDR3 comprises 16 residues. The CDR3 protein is CASSLDHRTYTGELFF. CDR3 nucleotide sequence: TGTGCCAGCAGCTTAGATCACCGGACCTACACCGGGGAGCTGTTTTTT.

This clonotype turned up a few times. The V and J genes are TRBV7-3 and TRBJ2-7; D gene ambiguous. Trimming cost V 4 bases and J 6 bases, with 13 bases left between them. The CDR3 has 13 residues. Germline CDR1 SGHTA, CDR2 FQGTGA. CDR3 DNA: TGTGCCAGCAGCTCTGGACCCTTCGGCGAGCAGTACTTC. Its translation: CASSSGPFGEQYF.

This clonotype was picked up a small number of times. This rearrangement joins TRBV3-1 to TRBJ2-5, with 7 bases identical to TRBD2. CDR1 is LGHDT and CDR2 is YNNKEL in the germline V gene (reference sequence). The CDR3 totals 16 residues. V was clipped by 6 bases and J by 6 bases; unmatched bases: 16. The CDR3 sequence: CASSHSRTSGLKTQYF. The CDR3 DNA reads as TGTGCCAGCAGTCATTCTAGGACTAGTGGTTTGAAGACCCAGTACTTC.

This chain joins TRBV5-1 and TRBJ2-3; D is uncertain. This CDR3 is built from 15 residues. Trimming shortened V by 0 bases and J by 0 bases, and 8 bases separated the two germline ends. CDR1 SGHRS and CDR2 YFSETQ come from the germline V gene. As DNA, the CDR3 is TGCGCCAGCAGCTTGGCCCGGGCGAGCACAGATACGCAGTATTTT. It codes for CASSLARASTDTQYF. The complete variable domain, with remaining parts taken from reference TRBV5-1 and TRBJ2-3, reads KAGVTQTPRYLIKTRGQQVTLSCSPISGHRSVSWYQQTPGQGLQFLFEYFSETQRNKGNFPGRFSGRQFSNSRSEMNVSTLELGDSALYLCASSLARASTDTQYFGPGTRLTVL.

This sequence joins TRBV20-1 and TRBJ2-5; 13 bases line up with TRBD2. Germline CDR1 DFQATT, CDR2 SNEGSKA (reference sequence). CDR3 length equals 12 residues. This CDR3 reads CKLAGGRETQYF. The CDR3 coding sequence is TGCAAACTAGCGGGAGGGCGAGAGACCCAGTACTTC.

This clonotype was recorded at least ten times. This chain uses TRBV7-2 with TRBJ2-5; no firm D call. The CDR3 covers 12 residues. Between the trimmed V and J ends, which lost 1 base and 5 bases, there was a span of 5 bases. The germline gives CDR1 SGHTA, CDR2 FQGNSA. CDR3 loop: CASSLGWETQYF. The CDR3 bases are TGTGCCAGCAGCTTAGGGTGGGAGACCCAGTACTTC.

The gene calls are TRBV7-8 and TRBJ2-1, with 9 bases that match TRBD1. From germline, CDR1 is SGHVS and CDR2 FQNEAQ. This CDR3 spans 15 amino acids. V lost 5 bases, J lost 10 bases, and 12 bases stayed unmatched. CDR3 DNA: TGTGCCAGCAGCCAACCGGGACAGGGATTACACGAGCAGTTCTTC. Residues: CASSQPGQGLHEQFF.

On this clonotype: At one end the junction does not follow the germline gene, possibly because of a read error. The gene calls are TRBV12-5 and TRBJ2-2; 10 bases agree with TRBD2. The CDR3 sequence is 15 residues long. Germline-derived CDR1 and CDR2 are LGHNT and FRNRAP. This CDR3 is CASGFLAGVPGELSF. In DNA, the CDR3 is TGTGCTAGTGGTTTTCTAGCGGGAGTTCCCGGGGAGCTGTCTTTT.

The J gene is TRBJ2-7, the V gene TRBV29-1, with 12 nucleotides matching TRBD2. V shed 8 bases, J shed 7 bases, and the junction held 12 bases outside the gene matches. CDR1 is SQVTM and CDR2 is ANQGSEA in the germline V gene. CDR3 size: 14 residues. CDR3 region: CSRVTSGRLGEQYF. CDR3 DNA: TGCAGCCGTGTGACTAGCGGGAGACTGGGAGAGCAGTACTTC.

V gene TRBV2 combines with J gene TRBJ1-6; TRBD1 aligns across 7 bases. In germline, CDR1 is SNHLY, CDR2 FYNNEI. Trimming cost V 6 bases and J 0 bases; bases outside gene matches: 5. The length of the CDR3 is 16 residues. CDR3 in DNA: TGTGCCAGCAGCCCGACAGGGAACTCCTATAATTCACCCCTCCACTTT. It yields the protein CASSPTGNSYNSPLHF.

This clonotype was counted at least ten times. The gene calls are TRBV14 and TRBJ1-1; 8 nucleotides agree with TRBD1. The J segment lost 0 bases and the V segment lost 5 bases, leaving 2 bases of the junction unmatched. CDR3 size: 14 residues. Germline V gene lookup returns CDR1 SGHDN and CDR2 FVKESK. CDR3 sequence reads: CASSGTGMNTEAFF. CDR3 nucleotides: TGTGCCAGCAGCGGGACAGGCATGAACACTGAAGCTTTCTTT.

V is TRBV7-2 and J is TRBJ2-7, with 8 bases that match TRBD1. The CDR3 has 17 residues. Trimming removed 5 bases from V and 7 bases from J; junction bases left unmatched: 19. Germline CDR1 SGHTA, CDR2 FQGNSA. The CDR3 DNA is TGTGCCAGCAGCCTTCCAGGAACAGGGGGGATGGGGAATGAGCAGTACTTC. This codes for CASSLPGTGGMGNEQYF.

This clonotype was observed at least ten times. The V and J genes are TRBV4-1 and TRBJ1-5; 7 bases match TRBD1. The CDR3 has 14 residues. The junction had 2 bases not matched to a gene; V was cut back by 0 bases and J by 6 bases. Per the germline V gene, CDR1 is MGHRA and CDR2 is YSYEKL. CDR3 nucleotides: TGCGCCAGCAGCCAAGAAGGGGGCGGTCAGCCCCAGCATTTT. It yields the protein CASSQEGGGQPQHF.